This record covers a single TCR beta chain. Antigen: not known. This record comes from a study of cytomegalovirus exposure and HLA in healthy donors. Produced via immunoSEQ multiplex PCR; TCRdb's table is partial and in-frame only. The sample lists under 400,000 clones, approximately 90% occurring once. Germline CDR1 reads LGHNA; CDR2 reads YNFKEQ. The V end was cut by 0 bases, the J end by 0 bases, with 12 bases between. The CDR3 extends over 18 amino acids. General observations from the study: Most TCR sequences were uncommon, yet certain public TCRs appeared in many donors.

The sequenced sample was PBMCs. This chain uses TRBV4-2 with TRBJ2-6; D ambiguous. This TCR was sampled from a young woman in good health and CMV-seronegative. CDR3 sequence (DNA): TGTGCCAGCAGCCAAGATTACGCAGGAAGCTCTGGGGCCAACGTCCTGACTTTC. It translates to CASSQDYAGSSGANVLTF.